The clone carrying this T cell receptor (beta chain) showed up just a few times. Its antigen remains unknown. These data are taken from a study of T-cell memory formation after mild COVID-19. Study as a whole: TCR clusters were mostly donor specific. Study observations and caveats: Cross-reactive memory seemingly joined, as some responding clones were found in pre-infection memory. There was a balanced CD4/CD8 profile in clones contracting day 15 to 85, and later expanders leaned CD4+. Nothing showed for sure that second-wave clones peaking on day 37 were SARS-CoV-2 specific.

Germline loops: CDR1 LNHNV, CDR2 YYDKDF (reference sequence). The CDR3 contains 10 residues. TCRdb independently ran MiXCR on the 5' RACE reads; one entry per CDR3 protein. The data contain about 350,000 distinct CDR3 sequences, roughly an eighth of them singletons. This sequence joins TRBV15 and TRBJ2-1, with D possibly matching TRBD2 (5 bases). This sequence was found in a man between 18 and 35 years old who had mild COVID-19 (a few samples of this study predate the infection). Cell type and time point are not known. What was sequenced was PBMCs or a T cell subset sorted from them (not recorded which). The CDR3 DNA reads TGTGACATCGGGAACAATGAGCAGTTCTTC. Protein sequence: CDIGNNEQFF.